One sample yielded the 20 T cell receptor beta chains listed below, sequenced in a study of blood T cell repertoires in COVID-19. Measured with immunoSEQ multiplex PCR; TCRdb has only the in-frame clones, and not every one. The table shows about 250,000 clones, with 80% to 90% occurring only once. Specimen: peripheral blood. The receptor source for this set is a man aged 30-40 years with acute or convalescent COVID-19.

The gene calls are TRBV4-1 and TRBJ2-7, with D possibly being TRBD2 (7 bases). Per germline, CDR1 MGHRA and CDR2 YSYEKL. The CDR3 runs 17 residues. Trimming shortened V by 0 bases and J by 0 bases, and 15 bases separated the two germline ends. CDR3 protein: CASSQEGGGRDSYEQYF. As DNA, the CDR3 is TGCGCCAGCAGCCAAGAAGGGGGAGGGAGGGACTCCTACGAGCAGTACTTC.

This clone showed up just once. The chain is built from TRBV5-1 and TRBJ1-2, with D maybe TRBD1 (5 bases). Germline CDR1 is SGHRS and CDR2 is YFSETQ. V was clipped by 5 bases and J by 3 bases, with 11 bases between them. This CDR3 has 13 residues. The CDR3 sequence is CASSPDSHYGYTF. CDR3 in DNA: TGCGCCAGCAGTCCTGACAGCCACTATGGCTACACCTTC. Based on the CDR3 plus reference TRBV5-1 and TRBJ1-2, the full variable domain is KAGVTQTPRYLIKTRGQQVTLSCSPISGHRSVSWYQQTPGQGLQFLFEYFSETQRNKGNFPGRFSGRQFSNSRSEMNVSTLELGDSALYLCASSPDSHYGYTFGSGTRLTVV.

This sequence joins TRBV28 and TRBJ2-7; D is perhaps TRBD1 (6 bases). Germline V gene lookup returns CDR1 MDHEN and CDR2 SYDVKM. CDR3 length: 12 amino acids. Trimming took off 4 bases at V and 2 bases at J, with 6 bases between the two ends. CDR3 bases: TGTGCCAGCAGTTCAGGGGCCTACGAGCAGTACTTC. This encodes CASSSGAYEQYF.

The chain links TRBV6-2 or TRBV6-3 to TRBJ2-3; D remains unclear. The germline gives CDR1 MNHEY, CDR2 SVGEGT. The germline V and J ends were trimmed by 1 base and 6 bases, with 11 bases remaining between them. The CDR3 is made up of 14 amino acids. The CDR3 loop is CASSYFGSIDTQYF. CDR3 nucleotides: TGTGCCAGCAGTTACTTTGGTAGTATCGATACGCAGTATTTT.

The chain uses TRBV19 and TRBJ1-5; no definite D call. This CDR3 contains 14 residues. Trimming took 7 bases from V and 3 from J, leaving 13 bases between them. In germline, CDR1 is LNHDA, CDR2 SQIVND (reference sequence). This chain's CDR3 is CASMVFGVNQPQHF. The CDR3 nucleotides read TGTGCCAGTATGGTTTTTGGAGTCAATCAGCCCCAGCATTTT. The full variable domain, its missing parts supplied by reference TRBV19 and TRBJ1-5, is DGGITQSPKYLFRKEGQNVTLSCEQNLNHDAMYWYRQDPGQGLRLIYYSQIVNDFQKGDIAEGYSVSREKKESFPLTVTSAQKNPTAFYLCASMVFGVNQPQHFGDGTRLSIL.

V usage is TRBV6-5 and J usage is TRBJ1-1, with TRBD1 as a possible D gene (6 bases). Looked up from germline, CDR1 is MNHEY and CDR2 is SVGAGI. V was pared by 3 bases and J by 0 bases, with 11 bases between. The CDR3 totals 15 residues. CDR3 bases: TGTGCCAGCAGTTATTTCACAGGGTTGAACACTGAAGCTTTCTTT. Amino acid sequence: CASSYFTGLNTEAFF.

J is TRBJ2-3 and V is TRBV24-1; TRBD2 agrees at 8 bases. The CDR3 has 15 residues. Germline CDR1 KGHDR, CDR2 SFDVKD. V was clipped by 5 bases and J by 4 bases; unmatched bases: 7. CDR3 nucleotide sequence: TGTGCCACCAGTGCAACTAGCGGAGCCTCAGATACGCAGTATTTT. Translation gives CATSATSGASDTQYF.

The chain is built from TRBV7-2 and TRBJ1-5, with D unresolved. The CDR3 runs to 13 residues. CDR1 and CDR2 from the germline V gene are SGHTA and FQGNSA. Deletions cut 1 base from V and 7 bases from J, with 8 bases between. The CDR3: CASSLGRGQPQHF. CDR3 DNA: TGTGCCAGCAGCTTAGGTCGAGGGCAGCCCCAGCATTTT. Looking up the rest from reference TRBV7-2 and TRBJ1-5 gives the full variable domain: GAGVSQSPSNKVTEKGKDVELRCDPISGHTALYWYRQSLGQGLEFLIYFQGNSAPDKSGLPSDRFSAERTGGSVSTLTIQRTQQEDSAVYLCASSLGRGQPQHFGDGTRLSIL.

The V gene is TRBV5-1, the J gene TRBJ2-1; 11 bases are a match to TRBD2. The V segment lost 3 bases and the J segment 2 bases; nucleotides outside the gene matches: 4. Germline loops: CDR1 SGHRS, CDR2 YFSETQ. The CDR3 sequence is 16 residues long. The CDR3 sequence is CASSWGLAETYNEQFF. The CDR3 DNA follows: TGCGCCAGCAGCTGGGGACTAGCGGAGACCTACAATGAGCAGTTCTTC.

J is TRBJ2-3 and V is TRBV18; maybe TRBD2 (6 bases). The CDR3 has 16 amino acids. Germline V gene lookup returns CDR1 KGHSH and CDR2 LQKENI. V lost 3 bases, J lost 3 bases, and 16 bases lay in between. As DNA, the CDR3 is TGTGCCAGCTCACCCCCGGGACTCCTAGAAACAGATACGCAGTATTTT. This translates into CASSPPGLLETDTQYF.

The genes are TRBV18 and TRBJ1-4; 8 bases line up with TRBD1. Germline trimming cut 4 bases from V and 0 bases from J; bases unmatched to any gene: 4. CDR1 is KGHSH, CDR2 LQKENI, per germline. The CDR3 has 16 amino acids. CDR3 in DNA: TGTGCCAGCTCACGATCACAGGGGGCAACTAATGAAAAACTGTTTTTT. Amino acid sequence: CASSRSQGATNEKLFF.

The CDR3 nucleotides read TGCGCCAGCAGCTCCCAGGGGGGCTACACCTTC. Translation gives CASSSQGGYTF. The V gene is TRBV5-1, the J gene TRBJ1-2; TRBD1 is a possible D gene (6 bases). Trimming stripped 3 bases from V and 8 bases from J, with 8 bases between. This CDR3 region has 11 residues. The V gene's germline CDR1 is SGHRS and CDR2 YFSETQ. Drawing the rest from reference TRBV5-1 and TRBJ1-2, the complete variable domain is KAGVTQTPRYLIKTRGQQVTLSCSPISGHRSVSWYQQTPGQGLQFLFEYFSETQRNKGNFPGRFSGRQFSNSRSEMNVSTLELGDSALYLCASSSQGGYTFGSGTRLTVV.

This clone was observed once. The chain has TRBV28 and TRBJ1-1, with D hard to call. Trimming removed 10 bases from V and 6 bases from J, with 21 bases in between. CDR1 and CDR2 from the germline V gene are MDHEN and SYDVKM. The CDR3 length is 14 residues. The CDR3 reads CATGERVFKPEAFF. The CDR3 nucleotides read TGTGCCACCGGAGAGAGGGTCTTTAAGCCTGAAGCTTTCTTT.

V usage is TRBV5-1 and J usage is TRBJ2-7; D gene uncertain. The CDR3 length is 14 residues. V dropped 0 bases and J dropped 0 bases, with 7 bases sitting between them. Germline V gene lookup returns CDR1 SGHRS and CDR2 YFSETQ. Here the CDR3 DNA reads TGCGCCAGCAGCTTGGGAGGTAGCTCCTACGAGCAGTACTTC. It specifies CASSLGGSSYEQYF.

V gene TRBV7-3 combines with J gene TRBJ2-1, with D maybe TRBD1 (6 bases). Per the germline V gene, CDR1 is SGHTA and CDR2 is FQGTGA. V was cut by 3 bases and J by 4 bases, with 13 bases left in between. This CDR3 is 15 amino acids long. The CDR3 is CASSLQGSVYNEQFF. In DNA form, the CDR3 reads TGTGCCAGCAGCTTGCAGGGGAGCGTTTACAATGAGCAGTTCTTC.

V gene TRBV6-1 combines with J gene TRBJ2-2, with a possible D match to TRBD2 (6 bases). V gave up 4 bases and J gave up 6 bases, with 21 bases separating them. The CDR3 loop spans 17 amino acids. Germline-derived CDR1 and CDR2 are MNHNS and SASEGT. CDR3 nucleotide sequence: TGTGCCAGCAGTGTGGAGGGCTATAATAGTATGGCCGGGGAGCTGTTTTTT. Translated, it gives CASSVEGYNSMAGELFF.

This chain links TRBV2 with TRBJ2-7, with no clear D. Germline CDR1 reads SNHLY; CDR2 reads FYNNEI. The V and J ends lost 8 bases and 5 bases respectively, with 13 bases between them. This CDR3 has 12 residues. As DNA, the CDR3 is TGTGCCAGCTCCTCCTTCAGGAACGAGCAGTACTTC. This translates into CASSSFRNEQYF. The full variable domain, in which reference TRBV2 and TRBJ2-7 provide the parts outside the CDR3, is EPEVTQTPSHQVTQMGQEVILRCVPISNHLYFYWYRQILGQKVEFLVSFYNNEISEKSEIFDDQFSVERPDGSNFTLKIRSTKLEDSAMYFCASSSFRNEQYFGPGTRLTVT.

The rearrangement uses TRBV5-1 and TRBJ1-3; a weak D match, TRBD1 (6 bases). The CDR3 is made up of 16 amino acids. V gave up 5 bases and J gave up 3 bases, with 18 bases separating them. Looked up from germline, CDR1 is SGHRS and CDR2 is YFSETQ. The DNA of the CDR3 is TGCGCCAGCAGACACCTGGGCCAGGGGAGTGGAAACACCATATATTTT. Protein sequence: CASRHLGQGSGNTIYF. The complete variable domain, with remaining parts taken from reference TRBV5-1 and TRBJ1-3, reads KAGVTQTPRYLIKTRGQQVTLSCSPISGHRSVSWYQQTPGQGLQFLFEYFSETQRNKGNFPGRFSGRQFSNSRSEMNVSTLELGDSALYLCASRHLGQGSGNTIYFGEGSWLTVV.

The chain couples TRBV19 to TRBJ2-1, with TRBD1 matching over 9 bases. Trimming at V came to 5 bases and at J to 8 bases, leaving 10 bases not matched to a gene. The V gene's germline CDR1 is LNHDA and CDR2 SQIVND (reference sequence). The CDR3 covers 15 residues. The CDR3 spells CASSPGTGWGDEQFF. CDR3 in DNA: TGTGCCAGTAGTCCGGGGACAGGGTGGGGCGATGAGCAGTTCTTC. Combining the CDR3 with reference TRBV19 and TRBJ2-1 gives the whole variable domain DGGITQSPKYLFRKEGQNVTLSCEQNLNHDAMYWYRQDPGQGLRLIYYSQIVNDFQKGDIAEGYSVSREKKESFPLTVTSAQKNPTAFYLCASSPGTGWGDEQFFGPGTRLTVL.

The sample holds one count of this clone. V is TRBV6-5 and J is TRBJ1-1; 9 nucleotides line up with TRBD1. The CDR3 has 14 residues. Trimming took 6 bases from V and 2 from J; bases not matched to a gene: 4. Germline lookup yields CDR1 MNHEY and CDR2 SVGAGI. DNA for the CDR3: TGTGCCAGCAGAGTGACAGGGGGAAACACTGAAGCTTTCTTT. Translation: CASRVTGGNTEAFF.